This is a list of T cell receptor beta chains from one sample in a study of Tregs in tolerant kidney transplant recipients. The data were produced by immunoSEQ multiplex PCR, yet TCRdb's version contains in-frame clones alone and is incomplete. The sample includes about 110,000 clones, almost 90% of them seen just once. The starting material was CD4+ T cells from blood, obtained before the transplant. All receptors come from a human donor who received a combined kidney and bone marrow transplant. The CDR3 runs from the conserved cysteine through the conserved F or W. D genes are given only for firm matches. Some rows mark clone size as missing; the rest say once, few, many or name a class of expanded clone.

J,V,D,size,DNA,CDR3
TRBJ1-2,TRBV6-5,NA,NA,TGTGCCAGCAGTTACAGAGATTCTAACTATGGCTACACCTTC,CASSYRDSNYGYTF
TRBJ2-7,TRBV5-4,NA,NA,TGTGCCAGCAGCTTAGGAGGGATCGGGACCTACGAGCAGTACTTC,CASSLGGIGTYEQYF
TRBJ1-6,TRBV19,NA,NA,TGTGCCAGTAGTACTCCGGGACTGTATTCACCCCTCCACTTT,CASSTPGLYSPLHF
TRBJ1-3,TRBV27,TRBD1,NA,TGTGCCAGCAGTTTACAGGGGGCATCTGGAAACACCATATATTTT,CASSLQGASGNTIYF
TRBJ1-5,TRBV27,TRBD1,once,TGTGCCAGCCGTTCTACATCAACCGGACAGGGATATAGCAATCAGCCCCAGCATTTT,CASRSTSTGQGYSNQPQHF
TRBJ2-3,TRBV5-5,NA,NA,TGTGCCAGCAGCTTGGGGTTAGTAACAGGAGATACGCAGTATTTT,CASSLGLVTGDTQYF
TRBJ2-7,TRBV5-4,TRBD1,NA,TGTGCCAGCAGCTTCCGGGACAGGGCGGCCTACGAGCAGTACTTC,CASSFRDRAAYEQYF
TRBJ2-1,TRBV1,NA,NA,TGCACCAGCAGCCAAGGCCGAAAGACTAGCGGGGGGGCCGGTGAGCAGTTCTTC,CTSSQGRKTSGGAGEQFF
TRBJ2-5,TRBV7-2,NA,NA,TGTGCCAGCAGCTTAGTGGGACACCTCCAAGAGACCCAGTACTTC,CASSLVGHLQETQYF
TRBJ1-5,TRBV2,NA,NA,TGTGCCAGCCGCCGAGATCAGCCCCAGCATTTT,CASRRDQPQHF
TRBJ1-6,TRBV13,NA,NA,TGTGCCAGCAGCTTAATTGGTCAGGGAAATTCACCCCTCCACTTT,CASSLIGQGNSPLHF
TRBJ2-3,TRBV10-1,NA,NA,TGCGCCAGCAGTGAGCCGGGACTTTCTAGCACAGATACGCAGTATTTT,CASSEPGLSSTDTQYF
TRBJ1-5,TRBV30,NA,NA,TGTGCCTGGAGTGTACTCCGGGATCAGCCCCAGCATTTT,CAWSVLRDQPQHF
TRBJ1-2,TRBV5-1,NA,NA,TGCGCCAGCAGCCTGCAGGGGCAGGGCTATGGCTACACCTTC,CASSLQGQGYGYTF
TRBJ1-2,TRBV18,NA,NA,TGTGCCAGCTCACCACCGGCCGGGGAAAACTATGGCTACACCTTC,CASSPPAGENYGYTF
TRBJ2-1,TRBV7-9,TRBD2,NA,TGTGCCAGCAGCTCCCGCAGCGGGACGAGAGATGAGCAGTTCTTC,CASSSRSGTRDEQFF
TRBJ2-3,TRBV7-9,TRBD2,NA,TGTGCCAGCAGTCTAGCGGGACCCAGCACAGATACGCAGTATTTT,CASSLAGPSTDTQYF
TRBJ2-3,TRBV9,NA,NA,TGTGCCAGCAGCGTTCTTGTTAACACAGATACGCAGTATTTT,CASSVLVNTDTQYF
TRBJ1-1,TRBV2,TRBD1,NA,TGTGCCAGCGAGGGGGCGGTTACTGAAGCTTTCTTT,CASEGAVTEAFF
TRBJ2-1,TRBV4-2,NA,NA,TGTGCCAGCAGCCAAGATCCCCCCAGGGGTATCTACAATGAGCAGTTCTTC,CASSQDPPRGIYNEQFF
TRBJ1-1,TRBV11-2,NA,NA,TGTGCCAGCAGCCCCGGGGTGGCTAATGAAGCTTTCTTT,CASSPGVANEAFF
TRBJ2-3,TRBV10-1,TRBD2,NA,TGCGCCAGCAGTGACCCTAGCGGGAGAGGAGCAGATACGCAGTATTTT,CASSDPSGRGADTQYF
TRBJ2-3,TRBV7-2,TRBD2,NA,TGTGCCACCAGCGGGGGTCCCCGAGGGGGTACGCAGTATTTT,CATSGGPRGGTQYF
TRBJ1-6,TRBV6-5,NA,NA,TGTGCCAGCAGTTACCAGCGGCGGGATTCACCCCTCCACTTT,CASSYQRRDSPLHF
TRBJ2-1,TRBV27,NA,NA,TGTGCCAGCAGTCCGTGGACAGCAACCGACAATGAGCAGTTCTTC,CASSPWTATDNEQFF
TRBJ2-3,TRBV5-4,TRBD2,NA,TGTGCCAGCACCCTGGGGGGGGTAGCCCGATACACAGATACGCAGTATTTT,CASTLGGVARYTDTQYF
TRBJ2-3,TRBV6-6,NA,NA,TGTGCCAGCAGTTACACCAGAGGGTCTAGCACAGATACGCAGTATTTT,CASSYTRGSSTDTQYF
TRBJ2-7,TRBV6-1,TRBD1,NA,TGTGCCAGCAGCGCCTGGACAGGGGACTACGAGCAGTACTTC,CASSAWTGDYEQYF
TRBJ2-7,TRBV27,NA,NA,TGTGCCAGCAGACCGACGGGAGCCTACGAGCAGTACTTC,CASRPTGAYEQYF
TRBJ2-3,TRBV4-1,NA,NA,TGCGCCAGCAGCCAAGCGACTCTAGGTACGCAGTATTTT,CASSQATLGTQYF
TRBJ2-1,TRBV18,NA,NA,TGTGCCAGCTCACCATACAGGGGGGGCTCTGAGCAGTTCTTC,CASSPYRGGSEQFF
TRBJ2-3,TRBV15,NA,NA,TGTGCCACCAGCAGCCCAGTAGAGGCAGATACGCAGTATTTT,CATSSPVEADTQYF
TRBJ2-7,TRBV2,NA,NA,TGTGCCAGCTCCGAACCGGGACTGGGATATGTCGAGCAGTACTTC,CASSEPGLGYVEQYF
TRBJ2-2,TRBV5-1,NA,NA,TGCGCCAGCAGCACCAACAGGGTATCGACCGGGGAGCTGTTTTTT,CASSTNRVSTGELFF
TRBJ1-2,TRBV12-5,TRBD1,NA,TGTGCTAGTGGCCCGGGACAGCTCTCGGATGGCTACACCTTC,CASGPGQLSDGYTF
TRBJ2-5,TRBV4-3,TRBD1,NA,TGCGCCAGCAGCCCGCTCGGACAGGGAGAAGAGACCCAGTACTTC,CASSPLGQGEETQYF
TRBJ1-2,TRBV5-6,NA,NA,TGTGCCAGCAGTATCGAGGGCTATGGCTACACCTTC,CASSIEGYGYTF
TRBJ1-1,TRBV19,TRBD1,few,TGTGCCAGTACACCTACAGCAGGGACAGCTCCGAACACTGAAGCTTTCTTT,CASTPTAGTAPNTEAFF
TRBJ2-3,TRBV5-4,TRBD2,NA,TGTGCCAGCAGCAAAGCGGGGGCCGTCACAGATACGCAGTATTTT,CASSKAGAVTDTQYF
TRBJ2-7,TRBV28,NA,NA,TGTGCCAGCAGTTTAGGCTTGAGGGCGGGGGCGACTACCTACGAGCAGTACTTC,CASSLGLRAGATTYEQYF
TRBJ1-3,TRBV7-2,NA,NA,TGTGCCAGCAGCTTACATCAGCCAGGCTCTGGAAACACCATATATTTT,CASSLHQPGSGNTIYF
TRBJ1-4,TRBV20-1,NA,NA,TGCAGTGCTGGTTCGGAGGTTTTT,CSAGSEVF
TRBJ1-2,TRBV5-4,TRBD1,NA,TGTGCCAGCAGCTCCCGGGACAGGGTGAACTATGGCTACACCTTC,CASSSRDRVNYGYTF
TRBJ1-1,TRBV9,NA,NA,TGTGCCAGCAGCGCCCTCTATTATTCTAGGTCTGAAGCTTTCTTT,CASSALYYSRSEAFF
TRBJ2-2,TRBV19,TRBD2,NA,TGTGCCAGTAGGCACTGGACTAGCGGGAGTCCCGGGGAGCTGTTTTTT,CASRHWTSGSPGELFF
TRBJ1-1,TRBV28,NA,once,TGTGCCAGCAGCCGAACGACAGGTTGGGGCACTGAAGCTTTCTTT,CASSRTTGWGTEAFF
TRBJ2-5,TRBV6-5,NA,NA,TGTGCCAGCAGTTCGGACGCCGCGGGGACCCAGTACTTC,CASSSDAAGTQYF
TRBJ1-2,TRBV28,NA,NA,TGTGCCAGCAGTTTAGGCAGGGGTAACTATGGCTACACCTTC,CASSLGRGNYGYTF
TRBJ2-2,TRBV6-5,NA,NA,TGTGCCAGCAGGACCTTCAGTACGACACCGGGGAAGCTGTTTTTT,CASRTFSTTPGKLFF
TRBJ2-2,TRBV7-9,TRBD2,NA,TGTGCCAGCAGCAAGACCGGGACTAGCGGGAGTACCGGGGAGCTGTTTTTT,CASSKTGTSGSTGELFF
TRBJ1-2,TRBV25-1,TRBD1,few,TGTGCCAGCAGTGCGGGACAGGGGGCGGATGGCTACACCTTC,CASSAGQGADGYTF
TRBJ2-7,TRBV28,NA,NA,TGTGCCAGCAGTAGCCCCGGTGTGGGGGCCGCCTACGAGCAGTACTTC,CASSSPGVGAAYEQYF
TRBJ2-3,TRBV25-1,TRBD1,NA,TGTGCCAGCAGTGACCCGGGACAGGGAGGCACAGATACGCAGTATTTT,CASSDPGQGGTDTQYF
TRBJ2-7,TRBV5-1,NA,NA,TGCGCCAGCAGCTTGGGGGGAGGAGACGAGCAGTACTTC,CASSLGGGDEQYF
TRBJ1-5,TRBV9,TRBD1,NA,TGTGCCAGCAGCGGGGGACAGGGCAATCAGCCCCAGCATTTT,CASSGGQGNQPQHF
TRBJ2-7,TRBV10-2,TRBD1,NA,TGCGCCAGCAGGTGGACAGGGGGCGGCTACGAGCAGTACTTC,CASRWTGGGYEQYF
TRBJ1-5,TRBV11-2,TRBD1,NA,TGTGCCAGCAGCCCAGGGACAGGGATTCGCAATCAGCCCCAGCATTTT,CASSPGTGIRNQPQHF
TRBJ1-2,TRBV10-3,TRBD1,NA,TGTGCCATCAGTGGGGACAGGGAATTGAACTATGGCTACACCTTC,CAISGDRELNYGYTF